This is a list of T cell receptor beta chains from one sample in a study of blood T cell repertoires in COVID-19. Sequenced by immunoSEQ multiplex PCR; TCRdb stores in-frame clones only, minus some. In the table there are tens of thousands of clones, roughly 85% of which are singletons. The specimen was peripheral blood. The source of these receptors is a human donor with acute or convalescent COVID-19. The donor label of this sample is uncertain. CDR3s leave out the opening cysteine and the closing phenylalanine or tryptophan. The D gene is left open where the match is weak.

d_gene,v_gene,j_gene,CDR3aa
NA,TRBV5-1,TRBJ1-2,ASSLDLPEGGYT
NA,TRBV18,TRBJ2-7,ASSPGADREQY
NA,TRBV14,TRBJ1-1,ASIKRGLDSLLKAF
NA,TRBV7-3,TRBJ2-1,ASSSRGGEQF
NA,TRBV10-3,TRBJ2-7,AIGGGLTEQY
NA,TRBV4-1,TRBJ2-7,ASSQGDYYEQY
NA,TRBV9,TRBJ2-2,ASSVGTQPNTGELF
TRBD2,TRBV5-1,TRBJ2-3,ASSRILAGGPTDTQY
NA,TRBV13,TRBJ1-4,ASSLDMWGRTLATNEKLF
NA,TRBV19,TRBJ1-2,ASSIGSGSRNYGYT
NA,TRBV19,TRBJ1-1,ASSIARVHTEAF
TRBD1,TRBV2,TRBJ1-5,ASLQTGTGEQPQH
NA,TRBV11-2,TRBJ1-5,ASSFEGGQPQH
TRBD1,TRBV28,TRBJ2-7,ASRDRGLSVSYEQY
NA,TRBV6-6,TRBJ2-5,ASSPTLFRTLQETQY
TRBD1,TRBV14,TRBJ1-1,ASSLGQGVTEAF
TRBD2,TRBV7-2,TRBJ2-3,ASSTRGGAGTDTQY
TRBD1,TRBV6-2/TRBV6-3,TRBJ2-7,ASSRPGTGSYEQY
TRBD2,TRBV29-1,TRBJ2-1,SVSGLAVNEQF
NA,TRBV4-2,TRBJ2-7,ASSQEIVATPSEQY
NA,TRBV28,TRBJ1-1,ASSLPYTEAF
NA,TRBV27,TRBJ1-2,ASSLAGSVNYGYT
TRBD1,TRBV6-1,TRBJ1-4,ASSEVLGGRFREKLF
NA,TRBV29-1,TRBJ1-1,SVQPMNTEAF
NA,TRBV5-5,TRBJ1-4,ASRREHLNEKLF
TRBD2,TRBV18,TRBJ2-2,ASSRGAGDTGELF
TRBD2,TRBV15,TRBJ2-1,ATSRDRTSGYNEQF
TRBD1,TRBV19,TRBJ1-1,ASRSSGGAADTEAF
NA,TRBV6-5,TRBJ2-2,ASSYNSANTGELF
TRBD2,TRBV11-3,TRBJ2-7,ASSLNTVELAGYEQY
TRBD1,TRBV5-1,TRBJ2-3,ASSRSPGQGGDTQY
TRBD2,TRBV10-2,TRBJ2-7,ASSGLLAGGHEQY
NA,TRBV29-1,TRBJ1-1,SVVYRANTEAF
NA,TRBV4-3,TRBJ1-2,ASSPSGTYGYT
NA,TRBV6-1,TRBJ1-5,ASSPTDSNQPQH
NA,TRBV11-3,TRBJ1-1,ASSSQGGTEAF
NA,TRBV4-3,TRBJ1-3,ASSLISGGAGNTIY
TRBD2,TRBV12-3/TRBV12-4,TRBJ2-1,ACSGLAGAEQF
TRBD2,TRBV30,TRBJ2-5,AWSEGGGALETQY
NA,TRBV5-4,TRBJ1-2,ASSSPGGSYGYT
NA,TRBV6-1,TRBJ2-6,ASSVLHSSGANVLT
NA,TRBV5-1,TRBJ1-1,ASSQQDSVTEAF
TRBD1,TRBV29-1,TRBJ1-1,SVSQGARNTEAF
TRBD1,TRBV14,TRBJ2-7,ASSQGQGPREQY
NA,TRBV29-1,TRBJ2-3,SVAQLRGGLEDTQY
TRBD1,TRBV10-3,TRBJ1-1,AIRQGQGIGNTEAF
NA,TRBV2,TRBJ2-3,ASSGTFTKTDTQY
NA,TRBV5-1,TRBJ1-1,ASSLASYAQEAF